This TCR beta chain was retrieved from a study of T-cell reconstitution after alpha-beta-depleted transplantation in children. For TCRbeta, the library was prepared with unique molecular identifiers. TCRdb re-analysed the PCR reads in MiXCR, keeping a single row per CDR3 protein. This sample yields about 370,000 distinct CDR3 sequences, of which 20% are seen a single time; 3.5% to 4% belongs to the top ten. This CDR3 has 15 amino acids. Looked up from germline, CDR1 is LGHDT and CDR2 is YNNKEL (reference sequence). V lost 3 bases, J lost 4 bases, and 15 bases lay in between. The gene calls are TRBV3-1 and TRBJ2-5; D gene ambiguous. This receptor was obtained from a human donor who donated a stem cell graft to a child with acute myeloid leukemia. The sample in question was PBMCs from the stem cell graft donor, obtained from the stem cell graft. The CDR3 here is CASSHDSSKSETQYF. In DNA form, the CDR3 reads TGTGCCAGCAGCCATGACTCGTCAAAATCAGAGACCCAGTACTTC.